These 10 T cell receptor beta chains originate from one sample sequenced in a study of T cell responses to AZD1222 COVID-19 vaccine. TCRdb keeps only in-frame clones here, not all; method: immunoSEQ multiplex PCR. The data contain 60,000 to 70,000 clones, 85% of them singletons. Sequenced material: peripheral blood, taken on day 0 of AZD1222 vaccination. The receptors here all came from an adult in good health.

The chain carries TRBV6-1 and TRBJ1-3, with no clear D. This CDR3 comprises 16 residues. Germline V gives CDR1 MNHNS, CDR2 SASEGT. V lost 0 bases and J 0 bases, leaving 9 bases between the germline ends. The CDR3 DNA is TGTGCCAGCAGTGAAGCTCCAGGAAGCTCTGGAAACACCATATATTTT. It encodes CASSEAPGSSGNTIYF.

The chain carries TRBV5-6 and TRBJ1-5, with 8 positions matching TRBD1. Germline V gene lookup returns CDR1 SGHDT and CDR2 YYEEEE. The CDR3 spans 15 residues. The J segment lost 2 bases and the V segment lost 4 bases, leaving 5 bases of the junction unmatched. DNA for the CDR3: TGTGCCAGCAGCCTGGGACAGGTCGGCAATCAGCCCCAGCATTTT. Encoded protein: CASSLGQVGNQPQHF.

This clone came up once. This chain connects TRBV5-4 to TRBJ1-2; 9 nucleotides match TRBD1. From germline, CDR1 is SGHNT and CDR2 YYREEE (reference sequence). Germline trimming cut 3 bases from V and 5 bases from J; bases unmatched to any gene: 8. There are 15 residues in the CDR3. CDR3 DNA sequence: TGTGCCAGCAGCTCCCGGGACAGGGTTTTTTATGGCTACACCTTC. It specifies CASSSRDRVFYGYTF.

This chain uses TRBV29-1 with TRBJ2-3, with 9 bases matching TRBD1. The CDR3 is made up of 13 amino acids. The V gene's germline CDR1 is SQVTM and CDR2 ANQGSEA. The trim removed 7 bases at V and 4 bases at J, leaving 6 bases unmatched. DNA of the CDR3: TGCAGCGGCGATGACAGGGGGTCAGATACGCAGTATTTT. The encoded protein is CSGDDRGSDTQYF.

This clone was seen just once. V gene TRBV4-1 combines with J gene TRBJ2-7, with no clear D. Germline-derived CDR1 and CDR2 are MGHRA and YSYEKL. The CDR3 contains 15 residues. V lost 0 bases, J lost 7 bases, and 16 bases lay in between. CDR3 protein: CASSQDEREEREQYF. For the CDR3, the DNA is TGCGCCAGCAGCCAAGATGAGCGAGAGGAACGGGAGCAGTACTTC.

The chain carries TRBV3-1 (or the pseudogene TRBV3-2) and TRBJ2-5; 12 nucleotides agree with TRBD1. This CDR3 comprises 15 residues. Germline loops: CDR1 LGHDT, CDR2 YNNKEL (reference sequence). The V and J ends lost 4 bases and 4 bases, in that order; junction bases with no gene match: 4. The CDR3 is CASSLWDRGRETQYF. Written as DNA, the CDR3 is TGTGCCAGCAGCCTATGGGACAGGGGGCGAGAGACCCAGTACTTC.

The chain uses TRBV9 and TRBJ1-3, with 7 bases identical to TRBD1. Germline values: CDR1 SGDLS, CDR2 YYNGEE. The length of the CDR3 is 15 residues. The V gene end was trimmed by 0 bases and the J gene end by 4 bases; junction bases not matched to a gene: 4. The CDR3 region is CASSVAQGGGNTIYF. In DNA, the CDR3 is TGTGCCAGCAGCGTAGCGCAGGGGGGCGGAAACACCATATATTTT.

V usage is TRBV7-8 and J usage is TRBJ2-7, with D perhaps TRBD1 (5 bases). Trimming took 5 bases from V and 4 from J, leaving 24 bases between them. The germline V gene encodes CDR1 SGHVS and CDR2 FQNEAQ. The CDR3 covers 17 residues. The CDR3 reads CASSADKLKPLEYEQYF. The CDR3 nucleotides read TGTGCCAGCAGCGCGGACAAGTTAAAACCCTTGGAGTACGAGCAGTACTTC. Using reference TRBV7-8 and TRBJ2-7 for the parts outside the CDR3, the full variable domain is GAGVSQSPRYKVAKRGQDVALRCDPISGHVSLFWYQQALGQGPEFLTYFQNEAQLDKSGLPSDRFFAERPEGSVSTLKIQRTQQEDSAVYLCASSADKLKPLEYEQYFGPGTRLTVT.

The J gene is TRBJ2-1, the V gene TRBV28; 14 bases fit TRBD2. J lost 9 bases, V lost 6 bases, and 10 bases had no gene match. From germline, CDR1 is MDHEN and CDR2 SYDVKM. The CDR3 is made up of 16 amino acids. In nucleotides, the CDR3 is TGTGCCAGCAGGGTGACAGGACTAGCGGGGGGACCTGAGCAGTTCTTC. It specifies CASRVTGLAGGPEQFF.

The V gene is TRBV27, the J gene TRBJ2-5; the D gene could be TRBD1 or TRBD2 (5 bases each). The CDR3 spans 14 residues. Germline V gives CDR1 MNHEY, CDR2 SMNVEV (reference sequence). V gave up 5 bases and J gave up 4 bases, with 14 bases separating them. CDR3 bases: TGTGCCAGCAGTGTCCCGGGGCGTATAGAGACCCAGTACTTC. As protein: CASSVPGRIETQYF.